The 27 T cell receptor beta chains presented below share a single source sample, sequenced in a study of STAT5B mutations in CD4+ large granular lymphocyte leukemia. Here immunoSEQ multiplex PCR was the method, and the copy in TCRdb shows in-frame clones only, minus some. The sample records 40,000 to 55,000 clones, 80% to 85% being singletons. Source material: CD4+ T cells from blood buffy coats. These receptors originate from a human donor in good health.

V usage is TRBV6-1 and J usage is TRBJ2-1, with D unclear. Germline loops: CDR1 MNHNS, CDR2 SASEGT. Trimming took off 3 bases at V and 13 bases at J, with 19 bases between the two ends. The CDR3 has 14 residues. Written as DNA, the CDR3 is TGTGCCAGCAGTGAGGGCGGCATTCAGACGCACCAGTTCTTC. Translation gives CASSEGGIQTHQFF.

The V and J genes are TRBV28 and TRBJ1-3; D gene uncertain. The CDR3 runs to 17 residues. V lost 8 bases, J lost 1 base, and 21 bases lay in between. Germline V gene sequence: CDR1 MDHEN, CDR2 SYDVKM. This CDR3 is CASFLSSGSKSGNTIYF. The CDR3 DNA follows: TGTGCCAGCTTCCTGAGTTCCGGGTCTAAATCTGGAAACACCATATATTTT.

V and J are TRBV27 and TRBJ1-1; D gene unclear. This CDR3 comprises 14 residues. CDR1 MNHEY and CDR2 SMNVEV come from the germline V gene (reference sequence). The V and J ends lost 2 bases and 2 bases respectively, with 9 bases between them. DNA for the CDR3: TGTGCCAGCAGTTTAAGGCAGGAAAACACTGAAGCTTTCTTT. Protein product: CASSLRQENTEAFF.

This chain links TRBV29-1 with TRBJ2-5; possibly TRBD1 for D (5 bases). This CDR3 is built from 14 residues. Germline-derived CDR1 and CDR2 are SQVTM and ANQGSEA. Between the trimmed V and J ends, which lost 8 bases and 3 bases, there was a span of 19 bases. CDR3 loop: CSLLGYLGEETQYF. The CDR3 nucleotides read TGCAGCCTCTTGGGGTATCTAGGGGAAGAGACCCAGTACTTC.

The V and J genes are TRBV7-9 and TRBJ1-2; 8 bases fit TRBD1. CDR3 length: 14 residues. The V segment lost 5 bases and the J segment 2 bases; nucleotides outside the gene matches: 4. Germline loops: CDR1 SEHNR, CDR2 FQNEAQ (reference sequence). This chain's CDR3 is CASSRGTGNYGYTF. CDR3 in DNA: TGTGCCAGCAGCAGGGGGACAGGAAACTATGGCTACACCTTC. The full variable domain, its missing parts supplied by reference TRBV7-9 and TRBJ1-2, is DTGVSQNPRHKITKRGQNVTFRCDPISEHNRLYWYRQTLGQGPEFLTYFQNEAQLEKSRLLSDRFSAERPKGSFSTLEIQRTEQGDSAMYLCASSRGTGNYGYTFGSGTRLTVV.

The V and J genes are TRBV5-1 and TRBJ2-1; D perhaps matches TRBD1 (5 bases). The V gene's germline CDR1 is SGHRS and CDR2 YFSETQ. CDR3 length equals 15 residues. V was shortened by 0 bases and J by 7 bases, with 14 bases between the two germline ends. The CDR3 nucleotides are TGCGCCAGCAGCTTGGACAGGCCCGAGTTAAATGAGCAGTTCTTC. It yields the protein CASSLDRPELNEQFF.

V gene TRBV7-6 combines with J gene TRBJ2-3, with D unclear. This CDR3 contains 14 residues. V was cut by 3 bases and J by 4 bases, with 11 bases left in between. The germline gives CDR1 SGHVS, CDR2 FNYEAQ. CDR3 in DNA: TGTGCCAGCAGCTTGGGGTACGGAGCAGATACGCAGTATTTT. It codes for CASSLGYGADTQYF.

CDR3 sequence: CSVAGTGSYEQYF. The CDR3 region has the DNA TGCAGCGTGGCCGGGACAGGCTCGTACGAGCAGTACTTC. The gene calls are TRBV29-1 and TRBJ2-7; 8 positions agree with TRBD1. The CDR3 covers 13 residues. Per the germline V gene, CDR1 is SQVTM and CDR2 is ANQGSEA. V was clipped by 6 bases and J by 4 bases; unmatched bases: 8.

The chain couples TRBV29-1 to TRBJ2-1, with D perhaps matching TRBD1 (6 bases). The CDR3 has 14 amino acids. In germline, CDR1 is SQVTM, CDR2 ANQGSEA. Trimming removed 2 bases from V and 0 bases from J, with 8 bases in between. The CDR3 bases are TGCAGCGTTGAAAGGGGGAGCTCCTACAATGAGCAGTTCTTC. This sequence encodes CSVERGSSYNEQFF.

The DNA for the CDR3 is TGTGCCAGCAGCCCGGGACAGCCTCGCACAGATACGCAGTATTTT. It is translated as CASSPGQPRTDTQYF. This chain connects TRBV7-3 to TRBJ2-3; 7 bases align to TRBD1. This CDR3 has 15 amino acids. Germline V gives CDR1 SGHTA, CDR2 FQGTGA. The J segment lost 1 base and the V segment lost 5 bases, leaving 6 bases of the junction unmatched. Full variable domain (outside the CDR3, taken from reference TRBV7-3 and TRBJ2-3): GAGVSQTPSNKVTEKGKYVELRCDPISGHTALYWYRQSLGQGPEFLIYFQGTGAADDSGLPNDRFFAVRPEGSVSTLKIQRTERGDSAVYLCASSPGQPRTDTQYFGPGTRLTVL.

The genes are TRBV4-1 and TRBJ2-7; D call uncertain. Germline CDR1 and CDR2: MGHRA and YSYEKL. V lost 3 bases, J lost 4 bases, and 16 bases lay in between. The CDR3 consists of 15 residues. This CDR3 is CASSQGEGYPYEQYF. In nucleotides, the CDR3 is TGCGCCAGCAGCCAGGGTGAAGGATACCCGTACGAGCAGTACTTC.

Concerning this clone: An end of the junction differs from the germline gene, which may be a read error. The chain links TRBV7-9 to TRBJ1-2; the D is unclear. Germline-derived CDR1 and CDR2 are SEHNR and FQNEAQ (reference sequence). This CDR3 spans 13 amino acids. The chain's CDR3 is CASSLAGVYGYTF. In DNA, the CDR3 is TGTGCCAGCAGCCTAGCCGGGGTCTATGGCTACACCTTC.

V gene TRBV23-1 combines with J gene TRBJ1-5, with a possible D match to TRBD1 (6 bases). TRBV23-1 is sorted into the ORF group, with uncertain function. This CDR3 comprises 17 residues. V lost 2 bases and J lost 6, with 20 bases in between. The CDR3 DNA follows: TGCGCCAGCAGTCAAGAGGGGGAACAGGGCCGGAGTCAGCCCCAGCATTTT. Its translation is CASSQEGEQGRSQPQHF.

The chain has TRBV7-6 and TRBJ2-2, with D possibly being TRBD2 (6 bases). Looked up from germline, CDR1 is SGHVS and CDR2 is FNYEAQ. The germline V and J ends were trimmed by 1 base and 3 bases, with 18 bases remaining between them. This CDR3 has 18 residues. CDR3 region: CASSLGGRGRSDTGELFF. CDR3 coding DNA: TGTGCCAGCAGCTTAGGAGGCCGGGGGAGGAGTGACACCGGGGAGCTGTTTTTT.

In nucleotides, the CDR3 is TGCAGCGTTCGAACAGCGGATCAGCCCCAGCATTTT. Translating it yields CSVRTADQPQHF. This chain joins TRBV29-1 and TRBJ1-5; D unresolved. The CDR3 is made up of 12 amino acids. Germline lookup yields CDR1 SQVTM and CDR2 ANQGSEA. Trimming shortened V by 5 bases and J by 5 bases, and 10 bases separated the two germline ends. Together with reference TRBV29-1 and TRBJ1-5, the CDR3 gives the full variable domain: SAVISQKPSRDICQRGTSLTIQCQVDSQVTMMFWYRQQPGQSLTLIATANQGSEATYESGFVIDKFPISRPNLTFSTLTVSNMSPEDSSIYLCSVRTADQPQHFGDGTRLSIL.

V is TRBV9 and J is TRBJ2-5; 10 bases map to TRBD2. The CDR3 has 15 amino acids. The V gene's germline CDR1 is SGDLS and CDR2 YYNGEE. Trimming removed 4 bases from V and 4 bases from J; junction bases left unmatched: 7. CDR3 DNA: TGTGCCAGCAGCCTGAGCGGGGGGGCAGGAGAGACCCAGTACTTC. Its protein is CASSLSGGAGETQYF.

The chain combines TRBV6-6 with TRBJ1-2; 7 bases map to TRBD1. V gave up 6 bases and J gave up 4 bases; unmatched junction bases: 5. The CDR3 has 13 residues. Germline V gene lookup returns CDR1 MNHNY and CDR2 SVGAGI (reference sequence). Here the CDR3 reads CASRGTASYGYTF. The CDR3 DNA reads as TGTGCCAGCAGAGGGACAGCGTCCTATGGCTACACCTTC.

CDR3 in amino acids: CAWSVQGNTEAFF. The CDR3, as DNA: TGTGCCTGGAGTGTACAGGGGAACACTGAAGCTTTCTTT. The chain uses TRBV30 and TRBJ1-1; tentatively, D is TRBD1 (6 bases). CDR1 is GTSNPN and CDR2 is SVGIG in the germline V gene (reference sequence). The CDR3 is made up of 13 amino acids. V lost 0 bases, J lost 1 base, and 6 bases lay in between.

The V gene is TRBV7-2, the J gene TRBJ1-2, with D possibly matching TRBD1 (5 bases). Trimming removed 5 bases at V and 5 bases at J, with 15 bases between. This CDR3 comprises 14 residues. Germline CDR1 reads SGHTA; CDR2 reads FQGNSA. CDR3 nucleotides: TGTGCCAGCAGCCCGGGGCCGATTGCTTATGGCTACACCTTC. Residues: CASSPGPIAYGYTF.

The rearrangement uses TRBV5-6 and TRBJ2-1; D may correspond to TRBD1 or TRBD2 (5 bases each). Trimming stripped 2 bases from V and 1 base from J, with 13 bases between. Germline loops: CDR1 SGHDT, CDR2 YYEEEE. This CDR3 comprises 16 residues. The CDR3 coding sequence is TGTGCCAGCAGCTTAGTAGGGACGGGATCCTACAATGAGCAGTTCTTC. Its translation is CASSLVGTGSYNEQFF.

V gene TRBV11-2 combines with J gene TRBJ2-1, with D perhaps matching TRBD1 or TRBD2 (5 bases each). The CDR3 is 16 residues long. Trimming stripped 4 bases from V and 4 bases from J, with 17 bases between. From germline, CDR1 is SGHAT and CDR2 FQNNGV. CDR3 amino acids: CASSSIRGGRYNEQFF. The DNA of the CDR3 is TGTGCCAGCAGCTCGATCCGGGGCGGCCGATACAATGAGCAGTTCTTC.

The chain employs TRBV7-3 and TRBJ2-2, with TRBD2 identical over 7 bases. Trimming removed 2 bases from V and 4 bases from J; junction bases left unmatched: 10. The V gene's germline CDR1 is SGHTA and CDR2 FQGTGA. This CDR3 comprises 17 residues. The CDR3 loop is CASSLWSVPGGTGELFF. DNA for the CDR3: TGTGCCAGCAGCTTATGGTCGGTTCCGGGGGGCACCGGGGAGCTGTTTTTT.

This clone occurred once. The V and J genes are TRBV27 and TRBJ2-7; D call uncertain. Germline lookup yields CDR1 MNHEY and CDR2 SMNVEV (reference sequence). Deletions cut 6 bases from V and 5 bases from J, with 11 bases between. The CDR3 contains 12 residues. CDR3 DNA sequence: TGTGCCAGCAGCCCAAAGGGCGACGAGCAGTACTTC. Amino acids: CASSPKGDEQYF.

This clone showed up just a few times. The CDR3 spells CASSDMAGGYGYTF. CDR3 DNA: TGTGCCAGCAGTGACATGGCAGGCGGCTATGGCTACACCTTC. This chain links TRBV6-4 with TRBJ1-2, with D hard to call. Germline values: CDR1 MRHNA, CDR2 SNTAGT. The germline V and J ends were trimmed by 2 bases and 4 bases, with 11 bases remaining between them. This CDR3 is built from 14 residues.

V usage is TRBV30 and J usage is TRBJ1-2, with D maybe TRBD1 (5 bases). The CDR3 has 13 residues. Germline CDR1 reads GTSNPN; CDR2 reads SVGIG (reference sequence). V lost 5 bases to trimming and J lost 2 bases, with 12 bases between them. CDR3 sequence: CAWGKGVNYGYTF. In DNA, the CDR3 is TGTGCCTGGGGTAAAGGGGTCAACTATGGCTACACCTTC.

The CDR3 spells CASSYSWQAPEQYF. The CDR3 DNA reads as TGTGCCAGCAGTTACTCGTGGCAGGCCCCTGAGCAGTACTTC. V gene TRBV6-5 combines with J gene TRBJ2-7; no firm D call. The V and J ends lost 0 bases and 7 bases respectively, with 13 bases between them. Germline assignment: CDR1 MNHEY and CDR2 SVGAGI. This CDR3 has 14 amino acids.

The chain carries TRBV6-5 and TRBJ1-1; D unclear. CDR3 length: 13 amino acids. V was clipped by 6 bases and J by 5 bases, with 13 bases between them. Germline CDR1 MNHEY, CDR2 SVGAGI. The CDR3 DNA follows: TGTGCCAGCAGGACGATGGGTGGGACTGAAGCTTTCTTT. The encoded protein is CASRTMGGTEAFF.